This TCR beta chain was obtained from a study of cytomegalovirus exposure and HLA in healthy donors. CDR3 size: 13 residues. V was clipped by 1 base and J by 4 bases, with 7 bases between them. Germline V gene data show CDR1 as SNHLY and CDR2 as FYNNEI. Researchers ran the PCR with 60 Vbeta and 13 Jbeta primers. TCRdb's table, derived via immunoSEQ multiplex PCR, lists solely in-frame clones and lacks some. The sample lists over 130,000 clones; 61% were seen once. The clonotype comes from a male donor in good health and CMV-seronegative. Sequencing was done on a sample of PBMCs. This chain links TRBV2 with TRBJ1-2; no clear D gene. The CDR3: CASSEGRVYGYTF. Here the CDR3 DNA reads TGTGCCAGCAGTGAAGGGCGGGTCTATGGCTACACCTTC.